The rows below give T cell receptor beta chains drawn from one sample of a study of blood T cell repertoires in COVID-19. TCRdb's copy holds only in-frame clones and misses some; the assay was immunoSEQ multiplex PCR. The sample includes 150,000 to 200,000 clones, approximately 86% of them seen just once. Specimen: peripheral blood. Every receptor here comes from a man between 65 and 85 years old with acute or convalescent COVID-19. Both conserved end residues are part of each CDR3. The D gene is left open where the match is weak. Size tells how often a clone was seen (once, few, many) or the class of an expanded clone, and some rows leave it out.

clone size: .
V gene: TRBV2
D gene: TRBD2
J gene: TRBJ2-1
CDR3 protein: CASTLLAGDYNEQFF
CDR3 DNA: TGTGCCAGCACCTTACTAGCGGGAGACTACAATGAGCAGTTCTTC

clone size: .
V gene: TRBV29-1
D gene: TRBD1
J gene: TRBJ1-3
CDR3 protein: CSVCRGAGNTIYF
CDR3 DNA: TGCAGCGTATGCAGGGGGGCTGGAAACACCATATATTTT

clone size: once
V gene: TRBV7-9
D gene: TRBD2
J gene: TRBJ2-5
CDR3 protein: CASSLWGGETQYF
CDR3 DNA: TGTGCCAGCAGCTTATGGGGGGGAGAGACCCAGTACTTC

clone size: .
V gene: TRBV19
D gene: TRBD2
J gene: TRBJ2-1
CDR3 protein: CASSIPALAGGLGVSEQFF
CDR3 DNA: TGTGCCAGTAGTATTCCCGCACTAGCGGGAGGCCTGGGGGTTTCTGAGCAGTTCTTC

clone size: .
V gene: TRBV5-4
D gene: .
J gene: TRBJ1-2
CDR3 protein: CASRADINYGYTF
CDR3 DNA: TGTGCCAGCAGGGCGGACATTAACTATGGCTACACCTTC

clone size: .
V gene: TRBV29-1
D gene: .
J gene: TRBJ1-4
CDR3 protein: CSVGGPTNEKLFF
CDR3 DNA: TGCAGCGTCGGTGGGCCAACTAATGAAAAACTGTTTTTT

clone size: .
V gene: TRBV30
D gene: TRBD1
J gene: TRBJ1-5
CDR3 protein: CAWSAGQGSNQPQHF
CDR3 DNA: TGTGCCTGGAGTGCCGGACAGGGAAGCAATCAGCCCCAGCATTTT

clone size: .
V gene: TRBV5-1
D gene: .
J gene: TRBJ2-7
CDR3 protein: CASSLEGLATGEQYF
CDR3 DNA: TGCGCCAGCAGCTTAGAGGGCCTGGCTACGGGCGAGCAGTACTTC

clone size: once
V gene: TRBV4-3
D gene: TRBD1
J gene: TRBJ2-2
CDR3 protein: CASSRDRGWNTGELFF
CDR3 DNA: TGCGCCAGCAGCCGGGACAGGGGATGGAACACCGGGGAGCTGTTTTTT

clone size: .
V gene: TRBV5-5
D gene: .
J gene: TRBJ2-5
CDR3 protein: CASSLGAGVQETQYF
CDR3 DNA: TGTGCCAGCAGCTTGGGGGCCGGGGTTCAAGAGACCCAGTACTTC